These 21 T cell receptor beta chains came from one sample sequenced in a study of cytomegalovirus exposure and HLA in healthy donors. 13 Jbeta primers and 60 Vbeta primers were used for the PCR. Method: immunoSEQ multiplex PCR; TCRdb's copy keeps in-frame clones and lacks some. The table lists over 150,000 clones, about four fifths of them singletons. Sequencing was carried out using PBMCs. These TCRs come from a man younger than 35 in good health and CMV-seronegative.

This chain connects TRBV27 to TRBJ1-2; D remains unclear. Germline CDR1 MNHEY, CDR2 SMNVEV (reference sequence). Trimming stripped 3 bases from V and 7 bases from J, with 15 bases between. This CDR3 region has 14 residues. This CDR3 is CASSLVSGVAGYTF. The CDR3 region has the DNA TGTGCCAGCAGTTTGGTTTCCGGGGTGGCTGGCTACACCTTC.

The rearrangement joins TRBV4-1 to TRBJ2-7; tentative D call: TRBD1 (6 bases). Per the germline V gene, CDR1 is MGHRA and CDR2 is YSYEKL. The CDR3 covers 14 residues. Trimming took 4 bases from V and 1 from J, leaving 11 bases between them. The DNA of the CDR3 is TGCGCCAGCAGCCGTCCGGGACAATCCTACGAGCAGTACTTC. Its protein product is CASSRPGQSYEQYF.

The V gene is TRBV6-5, the J gene TRBJ1-6; 10 nucleotides line up with TRBD1. The CDR3 is 16 amino acids. J was trimmed by 8 bases and V by 2 bases; bases with no gene match: 6. Germline CDR1 MNHEY, CDR2 SVGAGI. CDR3: CASSYRLGTGDSPLHF. In DNA form, the CDR3 reads TGTGCCAGCAGTTACAGGCTCGGGACAGGGGATTCACCCCTCCACTTT.

The gene calls are TRBV7-6 and TRBJ2-1; 8 positions match TRBD2. CDR3 length equals 13 residues. Germline values: CDR1 SGHVS, CDR2 FNYEAQ. V shed 7 bases and J 6 bases; nucleotides not matched to a gene: 5. This chain's CDR3 is CASTRGGGNEQFF. The CDR3, as DNA: TGTGCCAGCACACGGGGGGGCGGCAATGAGCAGTTCTTC.

The chain carries TRBV5-1 and TRBJ2-2; D might be TRBD1 (6 bases). The CDR3 covers 15 residues. Trimming shortened V by 0 bases and J by 4 bases, and 10 bases separated the two germline ends. Looked up from germline, CDR1 is SGHRS and CDR2 is YFSETQ. This CDR3 is CASSLAGQSTGELFF. CDR3 sequence (DNA): TGCGCCAGCAGCTTGGCTGGACAGAGCACCGGGGAGCTGTTTTTT. The complete variable domain, with remaining parts taken from reference TRBV5-1 and TRBJ2-2, reads KAGVTQTPRYLIKTRGQQVTLSCSPISGHRSVSWYQQTPGQGLQFLFEYFSETQRNKGNFPGRFSGRQFSNSRSEMNVSTLELGDSALYLCASSLAGQSTGELFFGEGSRLTVL.

The V and J genes are TRBV19 and TRBJ1-2; D is perhaps TRBD1 (5 bases). This CDR3 spans 13 amino acids. The V gene's germline CDR1 is LNHDA and CDR2 SQIVND (reference sequence). Deletions cut 3 bases from V and 1 base from J, with 6 bases between. CDR3 amino acids: CASSMTVNYGYTF. DNA of the CDR3: TGTGCCAGTAGTATGACAGTTAACTATGGCTACACCTTC.

This clone was picked up a small number of times. This chain links TRBV5-5 with TRBJ2-7; 7 bases line up with TRBD1. CDR3 length: 15 residues. The V gene's germline CDR1 is SGHKS and CDR2 YYEKEE (reference sequence). Trimming took 5 bases from V and 0 from J; bases not matched to a gene: 8. The CDR3 spells CASSSRDSHSYEQYF. As DNA, the CDR3 is TGTGCCAGCAGTTCCCGGGACAGCCACTCCTACGAGCAGTACTTC.

The V call is TRBV5-1, the J call TRBJ2-2; 14 nucleotides match TRBD2. Germline assignment: CDR1 SGHRS and CDR2 YFSETQ. V lost 4 bases to trimming and J lost 5 bases; unmatched junction nucleotides: 4. This CDR3 comprises 16 residues. CDR3 bases: TGCGCCAGCAGCACAGGGACTAGCGGGGGTACCGGGGAGCTGTTTTTT. Protein: CASSTGTSGGTGELFF.

V usage is TRBV5-6 and J usage is TRBJ2-7; D may be TRBD2 (6 bases). CDR3 length: 14 amino acids. Per the germline V gene, CDR1 is SGHDT and CDR2 is YYEEEE. Trimming removed 0 bases from V and 3 bases from J, with 10 bases in between. CDR3 nucleotide sequence: TGTGCCAGCAGCTTGGTGGGGGGTTTCTACGAGCAGTACTTC. It codes for CASSLVGGFYEQYF.

The chain has TRBV19 and TRBJ1-2; D perhaps matches TRBD1 (6 bases). CDR3 length: 19 residues. V was clipped by 4 bases and J by 0 bases, with 24 bases between them. The germline CDR1 and CDR2 sequences are LNHDA and SQIVND (reference sequence). This CDR3 reads CASSTLNPQGREANYGYTF. The CDR3 coding sequence is TGTGCCAGTAGTACCCTAAATCCACAGGGACGGGAAGCTAACTATGGCTACACCTTC.

A single count supports this clone. The chain has TRBV28 and TRBJ2-7; D ambiguous. CDR3 length: 12 amino acids. Trimming left V 4 bases short and J 3 bases short, with 7 bases between. Germline V gene lookup returns CDR1 MDHEN and CDR2 SYDVKM. For the CDR3, the DNA is TGTGCCAGCAGTTCACTCAACTACGAGCAGTACTTC. Translation gives CASSSLNYEQYF.

With regard to this clone: One end of the junction is discordant with germline, which a read error may explain. Other DNA variants within this sample encode the same CDR3. The chain employs TRBV30 and TRBJ1-1; possibly TRBD1 for D (5 bases). The CDR3 contains 15 residues. Germline CDR1 reads GTSNPN; CDR2 reads SVGIG (reference sequence). The CDR3 loop is CAWSVWGGKNTEAFF. CDR3 bases: TGTGCCTGGAGTGTATGGGGCGGGAAAAACACTGAAGCCTTCTTT.

The chain uses TRBV19 and TRBJ2-6, with unresolved D. The ends were cut back, 4 bases at V and 3 bases at J, with 4 bases in the middle. Germline V gene lookup returns CDR1 LNHDA and CDR2 SQIVND (reference sequence). The CDR3 is 13 residues long. The CDR3 reads CASSTLGANVLTF. The CDR3 DNA reads TGTGCCAGTAGTACTCTTGGGGCCAACGTCCTGACTTTC.

The chain is built from TRBV9 and TRBJ2-3; maybe TRBD2 (6 bases). Germline V lookup: CDR1 SGDLS, CDR2 YYNGEE. CDR3 length: 14 residues. The V end lost 4 bases, the J end lost 2 bases, and 11 bases lay between the germline ends. The CDR3 loop reads CASSIRTTTDTQYF. The CDR3, as DNA: TGTGCCAGCAGCATCAGGACTACCACAGATACGCAGTATTTT.

The J gene is TRBJ1-2, the V gene TRBV5-6; the match to TRBD1 covers 8 bases. The V gene's germline CDR1 is SGHDT and CDR2 YYEEEE. The CDR3 has 14 residues. J was trimmed by 9 bases and V by 9 bases; bases with no gene match: 16. CDR3 sequence reads: CATRRDRTTLRYTF. Written as DNA, the CDR3 is TGTGCCACCCGGCGGGACAGGACCACCCTACGCTACACCTTC. The entire variable domain, with the rest obtained from reference TRBV5-6 and TRBJ1-2, is as follows: DAGVTQSPTHLIKTRGQQVTLRCSPKSGHDTVSWYQQALGQGPQFIFQYYEEEERQRGNFPDRFSGHQFPNYSSELNVNALLLGDSALYLCATRRDRTTLRYTFGSGTRLTVV.

The CDR3 DNA sequence: TGTGCCAGCAGTTACAACAGGATCCCCTACGAGCAGTACTTC. Its translation: CASSYNRIPYEQYF. The chain employs TRBV6-5 and TRBJ2-7; tentatively, D is TRBD1 (5 bases). The V end was cut by 2 bases, the J end by 2 bases, with 10 bases between. There are 14 residues in the CDR3. Per the germline V gene, CDR1 is MNHEY and CDR2 is SVGAGI.

This clone was recorded a few times. DNA for the CDR3: TGCGCCAGCAGCCAAGATTACGGGAGGGGGGCCACAGATACGCAGTATTTT. Its translation is CASSQDYGRGATDTQYF. This chain connects TRBV4-3 to TRBJ2-3; 8 nucleotides line up with TRBD2. This CDR3 contains 17 residues. The V gene's germline CDR1 is LGHNA and CDR2 YSLEER. V was pared by 0 bases and J by 2 bases, with 7 bases of the junction left unmatched.

The genes are TRBV30 and TRBJ2-7; a weak D match, TRBD2 (6 bases). The CDR3 has 15 amino acids. The ends were cut back, 2 bases at V and 0 bases at J, with 14 bases in the middle. CDR1 and CDR2 (germline): GTSNPN, SVGIG (reference sequence). CDR3 sequence (DNA): TGTGCCTGGAGTCTCCCGGGACTCAGCTCCTACGAGCAGTACTTC. It codes for CAWSLPGLSSYEQYF.

The rearrangement uses TRBV7-8 and TRBJ2-1, with D possibly being TRBD2 (7 bases). The CDR3 contains 13 residues. Deletions cut 7 bases from V and 8 bases from J, with 15 bases between. Germline values: CDR1 SGHVS, CDR2 FQNEAQ. CDR3 loop: CASNPRGAYEQFF. In nucleotides, the CDR3 is TGTGCCAGCAATCCCCGGGGGGCTTATGAGCAGTTCTTC.

The chain has TRBV27 and TRBJ2-5; tentative D call: TRBD2 (6 bases). The tail of the sequence fits TRBJ2-7 better, so the J call may be wrong. CDR1 and CDR2 (germline): MNHEY, SMNVEV (reference sequence). The CDR3 totals 14 residues. The CDR3 sequence is CASSLRGPVGEQYF. CDR3 in DNA: TGTGCCAGCAGTTTGCGGGGACCGGTCGGCGAGCAGTACTTC.

The gene calls are TRBV19 and TRBJ2-2; TRBD1 matches at 7 bases. The V gene's germline CDR1 is LNHDA and CDR2 SQIVND (reference sequence). The CDR3 is 12 amino acids. V lost 7 bases to trimming and J lost 7 bases; unmatched junction nucleotides: 3. CDR3 in DNA: TGTGCCAGTAAGGGACAGAACGGGGAGCTGTTTTTT. This codes for CASKGQNGELFF.